Detailed here is one T cell receptor (beta chain). Participants spanned ages about 18 to 95 years and resided in about two dozen US areas. Participants had their cohort set by participant-reported clinical history. Donors in Cohort 3 who had recovered were those with two negative PCRs, healthcare professional clearance, or resolution of their symptoms. This entry comes from a study of blood T cell repertoires in COVID-19. For the study at large: Samples representing acute and convalescent COVID-19 were sourced from the United States, Italy and Spain.

This table comes from immunoSEQ multiplex PCR, and its TCRdb copy is limited to in-frame clones, with some not included. Of around 430,000 clones in the sample, around 87% are singletons; the top ten hold roughly a tenth. The receptor's source is a woman aged 50 to 60 who had recovered from COVID-19. The sequenced sample consisted of PBMCs or T cells enriched from blood (not recorded which).

The CDR3 DNA follows: TGTGCCAGCAGCAAGGGACAGGGGTTGATTAGCAATCAGCCCCAGCATTTT. It encodes CASSKGQGLISNQPQHF. This rearrangement joins TRBV28 to TRBJ1-5; 10 bases agree with TRBD1. Germline assignment: CDR1 MDHEN and CDR2 SYDVKM. V lost 6 bases and J lost 0; bases outside the gene matches: 8. CDR3 length: 17 amino acids.